These 19 T cell receptor beta chains were sequenced from one sample in a study of cytotoxic CD8 clonotypes in ibrutinib-treated CLL. TCRdb keeps only in-frame clones here, not all; method: immunoSEQ multiplex PCR. The data contain some 300,000 clones, 70% to 80% of them singletons. The sample was PBMCs, taken before ibrutinib treatment. All receptors derive from a human donor with chronic lymphocytic leukemia.

The rearrangement links TRBV7-2 to TRBJ1-4; D possibly corresponds to TRBD1 (6 bases). This CDR3 contains 17 residues. Germline values: CDR1 SGHTA, CDR2 FQGNSA. V dropped 4 bases and J dropped 0 bases, with 15 bases sitting between them. CDR3 nucleotides: TGTGCCAGCAGCTCAGTGACAGGAGAATCAACTAATGAAAAACTGTTTTTT. The encoded protein is CASSSVTGESTNEKLFF. The variable domain in full, completed from reference TRBV7-2 and TRBJ1-4, reads GAGVSQSPSNKVTEKGKDVELRCDPISGHTALYWYRQSLGQGLEFLIYFQGNSAPDKSGLPSDRFSAERTGGSVSTLTIQRTQQEDSAVYLCASSSVTGESTNEKLFFGSGTQLSVL.

A single count supports this clone. The J gene is TRBJ2-1, the V gene TRBV11-2, with 13 nucleotides matching TRBD2. The CDR3 spans 16 residues. After removal of 2 bases from V and 6 bases from J, the junction contained 4 bases not matched to a gene. CDR1 SGHAT and CDR2 FQNNGV come from the germline V gene. In DNA, the CDR3 is TGTGCCAGCAGCTTACGACGACTAGCGGGAGGCAATGAGCAGTTCTTC. It yields the protein CASSLRRLAGGNEQFF.

V gene TRBV15 combines with J gene TRBJ2-6; 8 bases are a match to TRBD2. From germline, CDR1 is LNHNV and CDR2 YYDKDF (reference sequence). V lost 0 bases to trimming and J lost 8 bases; unmatched junction nucleotides: 9. The CDR3 runs to 17 residues. The CDR3 nucleotides are TGTGCCACCAGCAGAGATCCCCCAGCGGGAGCGTCCAACGTCCTGACTTTC. This encodes CATSRDPPAGASNVLTF.

V is TRBV29-1 and J is TRBJ2-1; 9 bases are shared with TRBD1. Looked up from germline, CDR1 is SQVTM and CDR2 is ANQGSEA. This CDR3 has 15 amino acids. After removal of 3 bases from V and 7 bases from J, the junction contained 10 bases not matched to a gene. CDR3 residues: CSVDLGQGNWNEQFF. Here the CDR3 DNA reads TGCAGCGTTGACCTGGGACAGGGTAACTGGAATGAGCAGTTCTTC.

This clone showed up just a few times. The chain joins TRBV29-1 to TRBJ1-3, with TRBD1 identical over 7 bases. V was clipped by 5 bases and J by 0 bases; unmatched bases: 1. The germline CDR1 and CDR2 sequences are SQVTM and ANQGSEA. The CDR3 length is 13 residues. The CDR3 loop is CSVRTGSGNTIYF. The CDR3 DNA reads TGCAGCGTTCGGACAGGCTCTGGAAACACCATATATTTT.

This chain connects TRBV4-1 to TRBJ1-2; the D gene is possibly TRBD1 (5 bases). This CDR3 has 15 amino acids. The germline gives CDR1 MGHRA, CDR2 YSYEKL. V was trimmed by 4 bases and J by 5 bases, leaving 17 bases between them. As DNA, the CDR3 is TGCGCCAGCAGCCCATACTCCGGGACGGTGTATGGCTACACCTTC. Translation gives CASSPYSGTVYGYTF.

V is TRBV4-3 and J is TRBJ2-3; a weak D match, TRBD2 (6 bases). This CDR3 contains 14 residues. V shed 1 base and J shed 4 bases, with 9 bases lying between them. Germline values: CDR1 LGHNA, CDR2 YSLEER. The CDR3 loop reads CASSQAPGADTQYF. In DNA, the CDR3 is TGCGCCAGCAGCCAAGCCCCGGGGGCAGATACGCAGTATTTT.

In its sample, this clone was seen once. The V call is TRBV4-3, the J call TRBJ1-2; no firm D call. Trimming took 4 bases from V and 0 from J, leaving 12 bases between them. The CDR3 extends over 15 amino acids. Germline lookup yields CDR1 LGHNA and CDR2 YSLEER. The CDR3 DNA sequence: TGCGCCAGCAGCCCGGTAAAGCAGTCTAACTATGGCTACACCTTC. Its translation: CASSPVKQSNYGYTF.

The chain recombines TRBV7-9 with TRBJ2-7; TRBD2 matches at 8 bases. Germline values: CDR1 SEHNR, CDR2 FQNEAQ (reference sequence). Trimming cost V 5 bases and J 2 bases; bases outside gene matches: 8. This CDR3 has 15 amino acids. The CDR3 coding sequence is TGTGCCAGCAGCCATCGGACTAGCCGAGCCTACGAGCAGTACTTC. Amino acid sequence: CASSHRTSRAYEQYF.

This clone was seen a few times. The chain recombines TRBV6-5 with TRBJ2-7; D is undetermined. The CDR3 covers 13 residues. V lost 2 bases and J 0 bases, leaving 5 bases between the germline ends. CDR1 and CDR2 from the germline V gene are MNHEY and SVGAGI. CDR3 bases: TGTGCCAGCAGTTACCAGGCCTCCTACGAGCAGTACTTC. Protein: CASSYQASYEQYF.

The V gene is TRBV23-1, the J gene TRBJ1-1; the match to TRBD1 covers 8 bases. TRBV23-1 is given ORF status, its function remaining uncertain. Trimming took 11 bases from V and 3 from J; bases not matched to a gene: 5. The CDR3 runs 12 residues. The CDR3 here is CAATGADTEAFF. The CDR3 bases are TGCGCCGCGACAGGGGCCGACACTGAAGCTTTCTTT.

There are a few counts of this clone. CDR3 nucleotides: TGTGCCAGCAGCTCAGTCTTCTACCCAGATACGCAGTATTTT. Residues: CASSSVFYPDTQYF. The chain couples TRBV11-3 to TRBJ2-3; D uncertain. The V end was cut by 4 bases, the J end by 4 bases, with 12 bases between. Germline CDR1 reads SGHNT; CDR2 reads YENEEA. CDR3 length: 14 amino acids.

This sequence joins TRBV30 and TRBJ1-2; D unresolved. The CDR3 extends over 15 amino acids. The germline gives CDR1 GTSNPN, CDR2 SVGIG (reference sequence). V lost 0 bases and J 8 bases, leaving 19 bases between the germline ends. CDR3 region: CAWSVEERVPEGYTF. CDR3 DNA sequence: TGTGCCTGGAGTGTAGAGGAGAGAGTGCCAGAGGGCTACACCTTC.

The gene calls are TRBV29-1 and TRBJ2-1; D may be TRBD1 (6 bases). The CDR3 extends over 14 amino acids. The germline gives CDR1 SQVTM, CDR2 ANQGSEA. The V end lost 7 bases, the J end lost 8 bases, and 21 bases lay between the germline ends. The CDR3 reads CSGTTGTAWDEQFF. For the CDR3, the DNA is TGCAGCGGCACAACAGGGACGGCTTGGGATGAGCAGTTCTTC.

This rearrangement joins TRBV5-1 to TRBJ2-1; D might be TRBD2 (7 bases). V lost 7 bases and J 5 bases, leaving 16 bases between the germline ends. Germline lookup yields CDR1 SGHRS and CDR2 YFSETQ. The CDR3 is made up of 14 amino acids. This chain's CDR3 is CASGRGEGHNEQFF. The CDR3 bases are TGCGCCAGCGGTAGGGGGGAGGGCCACAATGAGCAGTTCTTC.

The rearrangement joins TRBV11-2 to TRBJ2-1, with 7 bases that match TRBD2. V was clipped by 0 bases and J by 3 bases; unmatched bases: 8. Germline V lookup: CDR1 SGHAT, CDR2 FQNNGV. The CDR3 covers 17 residues. CDR3 nucleotide sequence: TGTGCCAGCAGCTTAGACTTTCTAGCGGAGTACTACAATGAGCAGTTCTTC. Encoded protein: CASSLDFLAEYYNEQFF. Full variable domain (rest looked up from reference TRBV11-2 and TRBJ2-1): EAGVAQSPRYKIIEKRQSVAFWCNPISGHATLYWYQQILGQGPKLLIQFQNNGVVDDSQLPKDRFSAERLKGVDSTLKIQPAKLEDSAVYLCASSLDFLAEYYNEQFFGPGTRLTVL.

The CDR3 region is CAWSLVAGIVTGELFF. CDR3 DNA: TGTGCCTGGAGTTTAGTAGCGGGAATTGTCACCGGGGAGCTGTTTTTT. This rearrangement joins TRBV30 to TRBJ2-2; 8 bases fit TRBD2. The CDR3 has 16 amino acids. Germline V lookup: CDR1 GTSNPN, CDR2 SVGIG (reference sequence). With V trimmed by 2 bases and J by 4 bases, 9 bases remained unmatched.

This clone was observed once. The chain employs TRBV5-1 and TRBJ2-7; 15 nucleotides align to TRBD2. Germline V gene lookup returns CDR1 SGHRS and CDR2 YFSETQ. Trimming at V came to 4 bases and at J to 3 bases, leaving 11 bases not matched to a gene. The CDR3 spans 18 residues. The CDR3: CASSAPTGTSGRLYEQYF. Here the CDR3 DNA reads TGCGCCAGCAGCGCGCCAACCGGGACTAGCGGGAGGCTCTACGAGCAGTACTTC.

The chain links TRBV10-3 to TRBJ1-2; tentative D call: TRBD1 (6 bases). V lost 4 bases to trimming and J lost 6 bases, with 15 bases between them. CDR3 size: 14 residues. CDR1 ENHRY and CDR2 SYGVKD come from the germline V gene. The CDR3 is CAISGDIRQDGYTF. In DNA form, the CDR3 reads TGTGCCATCAGTGGGGACATAAGACAGGATGGCTACACCTTC.